Shown below are 21 T cell receptor beta chains from a single sample sequenced in a study of Tregs in tolerant kidney transplant recipients. Repertoires were generated with immunoSEQ multiplex PCR, while TCRdb's copy carries only in-frame clones and drops some. The sample table sets out 30,000 or so clones. The sample in question was CD8+ T cells from blood, obtained before the transplant. Receptors originate from a human donor who received a combined kidney and bone marrow transplant.

Notes on this clone: The CDR3 goes on 3 residues after the read ends, and that part is filled in from the germline J gene. The chain employs TRBV20-1 and TRBJ2-3; the match to TRBD2 covers 7 bases. This CDR3 has 15 amino acids. V shed 0 bases, J shed 2 bases, and the junction held 5 bases outside the gene matches. CDR1 and CDR2 (germline): DFQATT, SNEGSKA (reference sequence). CDR3 bases read: TGCAGTGCTAGAGATCTAGCGGACTACACAGATACG. The encoded protein is CSARDLADYTDT. The entire CDR3 is CSARDLADYTDTQYF.

In the case of this clone: The read stops 3 residues short of the end of the CDR3; the missing end is completed from the germline J gene. The chain uses TRBV19 and TRBJ1-5; 7 positions agree with TRBD1. This CDR3 has 18 residues. The V and J ends lost 3 bases and 4 bases, in that order; junction bases with no gene match: 15. CDR1 is LNHDA, CDR2 SQIVND, per germline (reference sequence). CDR3 DNA, as far as it was read: TGTGCCAGTAGTATGATGTCCTTTCCGGGACAGCCAAATCAGCCC. Protein product: CASSMMSFPGQPNQP. The CDR3, in full, reads CASSMMSFPGQPNQPQHF. The full variable domain, its missing parts supplied by reference TRBV19 and TRBJ1-5, is DGGITQSPKYLFRKEGQNVTLSCEQNLNHDAMYWYRQDPGQGLRLIYYSQIVNDFQKGDIAEGYSVSREKKESFPLTVTSAQKNPTAFYLCASSMMSFPGQPNQPQHFGDGTRLSIL.

About this clone itself: The read halts 3 residues ahead of the CDR3 end, with the missing end drawn from the germline J gene. This sequence joins TRBV20-1 and TRBJ1-1; 7 nucleotides align to TRBD1. Germline V gene sequence: CDR1 DFQATT, CDR2 SNEGSKA (reference sequence). The CDR3 totals 16 residues. The V segment lost 1 base and the J segment 1 base; nucleotides outside the gene matches: 9. CDR3 DNA, as far as it was read: TGCAGTGCTAGAGCGGGGTGGACAGGAGCGAACACTGAA. As protein: CSARAGWTGANTE. The whole CDR3 protein is CSARAGWTGANTEAFF.

A remark on this clone: The read terminates 3 residues before the CDR3 end, so the remaining end is supplied by the germline J gene. The chain has TRBV10-3 and TRBJ2-2; possible D gene TRBD2, 6 bases. Trimming stripped 3 bases from V and 6 bases from J, with 20 bases between. Germline CDR1 reads ENHRY; CDR2 reads SYGVKD. The CDR3 runs 17 residues. This CDR3 is CAISDLLGGEKAGELFF. CDR3 bases read: TGTGCCATCAGTGACCTTCTGGGGGGTGAGAAGGCCGGGGAG.

Notes on this clone: The read terminates 3 residues before the CDR3 end, so the remaining end is supplied by the germline J gene. The chain recombines TRBV12-3 or TRBV12-4 with TRBJ2-2; the D gene is possibly TRBD1 (5 bases). The CDR3 spans 13 residues. V dropped 6 bases and J dropped 8 bases, with 13 bases sitting between them. The sequenced CDR3 bases are TGTGCCAGCAGCATGCAGGGATGGGGGGAG. Translation: CASSMQGWGE. The entire CDR3 is CASSMQGWGELFF.

Points on this clone: The DNA is left out, because the CDR3 cannot be placed on it with certainty; the CDR3 is given as TCRdb lists it. This chain links TRBV19 with TRBJ1-3; the table names TRBD1, a call not compared with the DNA. The CDR3 region is 13 residues in length, termini included. The germline V gene has CDR1 LNHDA and CDR2 SQIVND (reference sequence). The CDR3 region is CASTSDRVNTIYF.

A note on this clone: The read falls 3 residues short of the CDR3 end, and the missing part is taken from the germline J gene. The chain is built from TRBV2 and TRBJ2-7; D unresolved. The ends were cut back, 6 bases at V and 3 bases at J, with 9 bases in the middle. CDR3 length: 12 amino acids. CDR1 is SNHLY and CDR2 is FYNNEI in the germline V gene. CDR3 residues: CASSGEDYEQYF. CDR3 bases read: TGTGCCAGCAGCGGTGAAGACTACGAG. Complete variable domain (other parts from reference TRBV2 and TRBJ2-7): EPEVTQTPSHQVTQMGQEVILRCVPISNHLYFYWYRQILGQKVEFLVSFYNNEISEKSEIFDDQFSVERPDGSNFTLKIRSTKLEDSAMYFCASSGEDYEQYFGPGTRLTVT.

Notes on this clone: The read comes to an end 3 residues before the CDR3 does, leaving the germline J gene to fill in the end. The chain uses TRBV9 and TRBJ2-1; possibly TRBD2 for D (6 bases). The germline V and J ends were trimmed by 3 bases and 0 bases, with 7 bases remaining between them. CDR3 length: 14 residues. The germline CDR1 and CDR2 sequences are SGDLS and YYNGEE. The CDR3 reads CASSGRVSYNEQFF. The sequenced CDR3 bases are TGTGCCAGCAGCGGGAGGGTCTCCTACAATGAG.

Concerning this clone: Read coverage stops 3 residues before the CDR3 terminus; the germline J gene supplies the remainder. This chain uses TRBV29-1 with TRBJ1-2; D perhaps matches TRBD1 (6 bases). The germline V gene has CDR1 SQVTM and CDR2 ANQGSEA. The CDR3 is 13 residues long. Partial CDR3 DNA: TGCAGCGTCCTCAGGGGAGGATTGGAAGGC. Translation: CSVLRGGLEG. The entire CDR3 sequence reads CSVLRGGLEGYTF.

Regarding this clone: The DNA ends 3 residues before the CDR3 does, and the rest of the CDR3 is filled in from the germline J gene. The gene calls are TRBV5-8 and TRBJ2-1; D unresolved. Germline values: CDR1 SGHTS, CDR2 YDEGEE. This CDR3 has 13 amino acids. Trimming removed 4 bases at V and 6 bases at J, with 11 bases between. The CDR3 bases that were read are TGTGCCAGCAGCCACTCCCCTTCCAATGAG. Its protein is CASSHSPSNE. The complete CDR3 reads CASSHSPSNEQFF.

CDR3 DNA (partial): TGCAGTGCTAGGTTTCGCGCGGGGTCCTACGAG. Encoded protein: CSARFRAGSYE. The full CDR3 sequence reads CSARFRAGSYEQYF. The J gene is TRBJ2-7, the V gene TRBV20-1, with D perhaps TRBD2 (6 bases). Sequencing ends 3 residues short of the CDR3 end; the germline J gene provides the rest. The CDR3 totals 14 residues. Germline V gives CDR1 DFQATT, CDR2 SNEGSKA (reference sequence). V was trimmed by 3 bases and J by 1 base, leaving 13 bases between them.

As to this clone: Coverage ceases 3 residues before the CDR3 finishes, and the germline J gene fills in the end. The gene calls are TRBV20-1 and TRBJ1-4, with D perhaps TRBD1 (5 bases). This CDR3 is 12 amino acids long. Germline CDR1 is DFQATT and CDR2 is SNEGSKA (reference sequence). The covered CDR3 bases are TGCAGTGCTAGAGACTCTGACAGAGAA. It codes for CSARDSDRE. The entire CDR3 is CSARDSDRELFF.

As concerns this clone: The read gets to within 3 residues of the CDR3 end, and the germline J gene fills in the rest. V is TRBV19 and J is TRBJ1-2, with 10 bases matching TRBD1. Germline V gene sequence: CDR1 LNHDA, CDR2 SQIVND (reference sequence). This CDR3 contains 15 residues. J gave up 6 bases and V 7 bases, and 11 bases lay outside the gene matches. CDR3 residues: CASTTGDRGHDGYTF. CDR3 DNA (partial): TGTGCCAGTACCACCGGGGACAGGGGCCACGATGGC. Complete variable domain (other parts from reference TRBV19 and TRBJ1-2): DGGITQSPKYLFRKEGQNVTLSCEQNLNHDAMYWYRQDPGQGLRLIYYSQIVNDFQKGDIAEGYSVSREKKESFPLTVTSAQKNPTAFYLCASTTGDRGHDGYTFGSGTRLTVV.

A remark on this clone: The CDR3 extends 3 residues past the end of the read, so its final part is completed from the germline J gene. The chain joins TRBV11-2 to TRBJ2-5; 10 bases align to TRBD1. Per germline, CDR1 SGHAT and CDR2 FQNNGV. The CDR3 is 15 residues long. The junction had 4 bases not matched to a gene; V was cut back by 1 base and J by 5 bases. The CDR3 sequence is CASSLVGQGGETQYF. The CDR3 DNA, read in part, is TGTGCCAGCAGCTTAGTTGGACAGGGGGGCGAGACC.

As to this clone: The sequence runs out 3 residues before the end of the CDR3; the remainder is reconstructed from the germline J gene. The chain recombines TRBV5-1 with TRBJ2-2, with a weak D call TRBD2 (6 bases). The CDR3 consists of 14 residues. Germline V lookup: CDR1 SGHRS, CDR2 YFSETQ. V gave up 6 bases and J gave up 5 bases, with 14 bases separating them. CDR3 region: CASTWGERTGELFF. The CDR3 bases that were read are TGCGCCAGCACCTGGGGGGAGCGGACCGGGGAG.

As to this clone: The DNA ends 3 residues before the CDR3 does, and the rest of the CDR3 is filled in from the germline J gene. This chain uses TRBV5-6 with TRBJ1-1; D may be TRBD1 (5 bases). The V gene's germline CDR1 is SGHDT and CDR2 YYEEEE. This CDR3 is built from 13 residues. Trimming removed 4 bases from V and 0 bases from J, with 7 bases in between. CDR3 loop: CASSEQVNTEAFF. Partial CDR3 DNA: TGTGCCAGCAGCGAACAGGTGAACACTGAA. Variable domain in full (rest from reference TRBV5-6 and TRBJ1-1): DAGVTQSPTHLIKTRGQQVTLRCSPKSGHDTVSWYQQALGQGPQFIFQYYEEEERQRGNFPDRFSGHQFPNYSSELNVNALLLGDSALYLCASSEQVNTEAFFGQGTRLTVV.

As regards this clone: The CDR3 end is not reached by the read, which stops 3 residues before it; the germline J gene fills it in. This chain connects TRBV19 to TRBJ2-2; 12 bases fit TRBD2. Germline CDR1 reads LNHDA; CDR2 reads SQIVND (reference sequence). The CDR3 has 16 residues. The V gene end was trimmed by 8 bases and the J gene end by 7 bases; junction bases not matched to a gene: 11. This CDR3 is CASLALAGGLNGELFF. The sequenced part of the CDR3 DNA is TGTGCCAGTCTGGCACTAGCGGGAGGTCTTAACGGGGAG.

As regards this clone: The read terminates 3 residues ahead of where the CDR3 ends, so the germline J gene completes it. The V and J genes are TRBV11-3 and TRBJ2-1; a possible D gene is TRBD2 (5 bases). The ends were cut back, 4 bases at V and 7 bases at J, with 11 bases in the middle. Germline CDR1 and CDR2: SGHNT and YENEEA. This CDR3 is built from 13 residues. Partial CDR3 DNA: TGTGCCAGCAGCTCTCCCCCGGGGAATGAG. Amino acid sequence: CASSSPPGNE. The full CDR3 protein is CASSSPPGNEQFF.

As for this clone: The DNA ends 3 residues before the CDR3 does, and the rest of the CDR3 is filled in from the germline J gene. J is TRBJ1-3 and V is TRBV6-1; D is unclear. Germline V lookup: CDR1 MNHNS, CDR2 SASEGT. The CDR3 contains 16 residues. The germline V and J ends were trimmed by 1 base and 0 bases, with 10 bases remaining between them. Partial CDR3 DNA: TGTGCCAGCAGTGAAGGACATCCGAGCTCTGGAAACACC. Amino acid sequence: CASSEGHPSSGNT. From start to end, the CDR3 is CASSEGHPSSGNTIYF.

CDR3 residues: CSVTRGLTGGSEQYF. CDR3 DNA, as far as it was read: TGCAGCGTTACTCGGGGGTTGACAGGGGGCAGCGAG. This chain links TRBV29-1 with TRBJ2-7; TRBD1 agrees at 10 bases. Read data end 3 residues before the CDR3 end; the end is taken from the germline J gene. The CDR3 contains 15 residues. From germline, CDR1 is SQVTM and CDR2 ANQGSEA. After removal of 5 bases from V and 6 bases from J, the junction contained 13 bases not matched to a gene.

A remark on this clone: The read comes to an end 3 residues before the CDR3 does, leaving the germline J gene to fill in the end. V is TRBV19 and J is TRBJ2-1; TRBD2 agrees at 11 bases. Losses at the gene ends were 5 bases for V and 7 bases for J; bases not matched to a gene: 7. This CDR3 has 15 amino acids. Per germline, CDR1 LNHDA and CDR2 SQIVND (reference sequence). The CDR3 DNA, read in part, is TGTGCCAGTAGTTTGGTAGCGGGAGGGCCAAATGAG. It is translated as CASSLVAGGPNE. The full CDR3 is CASSLVAGGPNEQFF.